The next 14 T cell receptor beta chains were all read from a single sample in a study of blood T cell repertoires in COVID-19. Produced via immunoSEQ multiplex PCR; TCRdb's table is partial and in-frame only. In the table there are some 250,000 clones, 70% to 80% of which are singletons. Specimen: peripheral blood. The receptors were sampled from an elderly woman with acute or convalescent COVID-19.

This clone was seen ten or more times. The rearrangement uses TRBV4-3 and TRBJ2-5; D remains unclear. Trimming removed 0 bases at V and 4 bases at J, with 12 bases between. The CDR3 length is 15 residues. CDR1 is LGHNA and CDR2 is YSLEER in the germline V gene. The CDR3 DNA reads TGCGCCAGCAGCCAAGAATTCCGAACGGGAGAGACCCAGTACTTC. Its protein product is CASSQEFRTGETQYF.

The chain uses TRBV5-1 and TRBJ1-4, with D maybe TRBD1 (6 bases). V shed 4 bases and J shed 8 bases, with 18 bases lying between them. This CDR3 spans 15 amino acids. Germline V lookup: CDR1 SGHRS, CDR2 YFSETQ. CDR3 region: CASSPRASRGEKLFF. The CDR3 region has the DNA TGCGCCAGCAGCCCTCGAGCCAGTAGGGGGGAAAAACTGTTTTTT.

The rearrangement links TRBV27 to TRBJ1-4; weak D call: TRBD1 (5 bases). V was clipped by 4 bases and J by 4 bases, with 10 bases between them. CDR3 size: 14 residues. Germline V lookup: CDR1 MNHEY, CDR2 SMNVEV (reference sequence). The CDR3 protein is CASSWQGSNEKLFF. The CDR3 DNA sequence: TGTGCCAGCAGTTGGCAGGGAAGTAATGAAAAACTGTTTTTT.

The V gene is TRBV29-1, the J gene TRBJ1-5; D is perhaps TRBD1 (6 bases). This CDR3 is 18 amino acids long. CDR1 SQVTM and CDR2 ANQGSEA come from the germline V gene. V lost 0 bases, J lost 0 bases, and 18 bases lay in between. CDR3 region: CSVEDRSSGGHSNQPQHF. The CDR3 DNA is TGCAGCGTTGAAGATCGTAGCTCGGGGGGCCATAGCAATCAGCCCCAGCATTTT. Together with reference TRBV29-1 and TRBJ1-5, the CDR3 gives the full variable domain: SAVISQKPSRDICQRGTSLTIQCQVDSQVTMMFWYRQQPGQSLTLIATANQGSEATYESGFVIDKFPISRPNLTFSTLTVSNMSPEDSSIYLCSVEDRSSGGHSNQPQHFGDGTRLSIL.

The genes are TRBV6-1 and TRBJ2-1; maybe TRBD2 (6 bases). The germline V gene encodes CDR1 MNHNS and CDR2 SASEGT. This CDR3 contains 17 residues. Trimming pared 1 base from V and 6 bases from J, leaving 19 bases between. The CDR3 DNA sequence: TGTGCCAGCAGTGAAGGGGTGCTAGCGAACAGAGTCAATGAGCAGTTCTTC. Amino acids: CASSEGVLANRVNEQFF.

V is TRBV19 and J is TRBJ2-5; 8 positions match TRBD2. The CDR3 sequence is 14 residues long. V dropped 5 bases and J dropped 1; count of bases not matched to a gene: 3. The germline V gene encodes CDR1 LNHDA and CDR2 SQIVND (reference sequence). CDR3 nucleotides: TGTGCCAGTAGTCTCCGGGGGGGCCAAGAGACCCAGTACTTC. This codes for CASSLRGGQETQYF.

The gene calls are TRBV5-5 and TRBJ2-7; possibly TRBD1 for D (5 bases). The germline CDR1 and CDR2 sequences are SGHKS and YYEKEE (reference sequence). The CDR3 has 16 residues. The V end was cut by 5 bases, the J end by 3 bases, with 21 bases between. CDR3 coding DNA: TGTGCCAGCAGATTAGCCCCCGCCGACAGAGTCTACGAGCAGTACTTC. Translating gives CASRLAPADRVYEQYF. Combining the CDR3 with reference TRBV5-5 and TRBJ2-7 gives the whole variable domain DAGVTQSPTHLIKTRGQQVTLRCSPISGHKSVSWYQQVLGQGPQFIFQYYEKEERGRGNFPDRFSARQFPNYSSELNVNALLLGDSALYLCASRLAPADRVYEQYFGPGTRLTVT.

V and J are TRBV4-1 and TRBJ1-2, with D tentatively TRBD1 (6 bases). There are 16 residues in the CDR3. V lost 3 bases, J lost 0 bases, and 14 bases lay in between. Germline values: CDR1 MGHRA, CDR2 YSYEKL. CDR3 in DNA: TGCGCCAGCAGCCAGGAGGACAGTACCACTAACTATGGCTACACCTTC. It encodes CASSQEDSTTNYGYTF.

The chain has TRBV11-1 and TRBJ1-3; D not resolved. Trimming shortened V by 6 bases and J by 4 bases, and 16 bases separated the two germline ends. The CDR3 is 15 amino acids. Germline values: CDR1 SGHAT, CDR2 FQDESV (reference sequence). The CDR3 protein is CASRLSSAQGNTIYF. The CDR3, as DNA: TGTGCCAGCAGGCTCTCATCTGCACAGGGAAACACCATATATTTT.

To note about this clone: Other DNA sequences within the sample encode an identical CDR3. This sequence joins TRBV18 and TRBJ1-1, with D possibly being TRBD1 (6 bases). The V end was cut by 4 bases, the J end by 1 base, with 7 bases between. CDR3 length equals 13 residues. Germline values: CDR1 KGHSH, CDR2 LQKENI. CDR3 sequence (DNA): TGTGCCAGCTCACTGGGACAGAACACTGAAGCTTTCTTT. This sequence encodes CASSLGQNTEAFF.

The DNA of the CDR3 is TGTGCCAGCAGTACATTGACAGGGACAGGGGAGCAGTACTTC. This encodes CASSTLTGTGEQYF. This chain links TRBV6-6 with TRBJ2-7; 9 positions agree with TRBD1. The CDR3 is 14 residues long. V was pared by 5 bases and J by 7 bases, with 9 bases of the junction left unmatched. Germline CDR1 MNHNY, CDR2 SVGAGI (reference sequence).

The rearrangement uses TRBV28 and TRBJ2-3; weak D call: TRBD1 (6 bases). The CDR3 length is 15 residues. Trimming took off 6 bases at V and 1 base at J, with 14 bases between the two ends. CDR1 and CDR2 (germline): MDHEN, SYDVKM. The CDR3 DNA follows: TGTGCCAGCAGGGCCGGCTCAGGGGGCACAGATACGCAGTATTTT. This codes for CASRAGSGGTDTQYF.

The rearrangement links TRBV28 to TRBJ2-7; 12 positions match TRBD2. The germline V gene encodes CDR1 MDHEN and CDR2 SYDVKM. The CDR3 consists of 16 residues. Unmatched junction bases numbered 11, after V lost 4 bases and J lost 7 bases. The CDR3 protein is CASSSPRLAGVWEQYF. DNA for the CDR3: TGTGCCAGCAGTTCCCCAAGACTAGCGGGAGTCTGGGAGCAGTACTTC.

The chain recombines TRBV6-5 with TRBJ1-5; D gene uncertain. Germline V gene data show CDR1 as MNHEY and CDR2 as SVGAGI. This CDR3 is built from 14 residues. The V gene lost 1 base and the J gene lost 3 bases, with 7 bases spanning the gap. In DNA, the CDR3 is TGTGCCAGCAGTTACTTGGGCTACAATCAGCCCCAGCATTTT. This translates into CASSYLGYNQPQHF.